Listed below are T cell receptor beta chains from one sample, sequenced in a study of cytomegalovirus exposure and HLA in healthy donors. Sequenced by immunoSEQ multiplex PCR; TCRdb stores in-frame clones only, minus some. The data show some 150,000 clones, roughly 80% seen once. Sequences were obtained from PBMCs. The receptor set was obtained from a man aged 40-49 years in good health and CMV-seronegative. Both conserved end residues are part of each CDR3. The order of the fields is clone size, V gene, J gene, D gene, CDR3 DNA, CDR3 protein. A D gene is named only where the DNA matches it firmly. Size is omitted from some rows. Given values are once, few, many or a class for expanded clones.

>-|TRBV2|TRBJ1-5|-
TGTGCCAGCAGTGGCAGGGGAAGAAGTGAACAGCCCCAGCATTTT
CASSGRGRSEQPQHF
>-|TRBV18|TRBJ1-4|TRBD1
TGTGCCAGCTCACCTTTTGCGAAGTCGGCAGGGGGACAAGAAAAACTGTTTTTT
CASSPFAKSAGGQEKLFF
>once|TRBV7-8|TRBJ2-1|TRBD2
TGTGCCAGCAGCTACACGGGGGGGACTAGCGGTTACAATGAGCAGTTCTTC
CASSYTGGTSGYNEQFF
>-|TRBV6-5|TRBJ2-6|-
TGTGCCAGCAGTTACGAAGGGGCTGGGGCCAACGTCCTGACTTTC
CASSYEGAGANVLTF
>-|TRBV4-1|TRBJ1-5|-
TGCGCCAGCAGCCAAGATAACGGGATCAATCAGCCCCAGCATTTT
CASSQDNGINQPQHF
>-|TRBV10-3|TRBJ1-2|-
TGTGCCATCAGTGAGGACAGCGCACATAACTATGGCTACACCTTC
CAISEDSAHNYGYTF
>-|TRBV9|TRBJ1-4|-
TGTGCCAGCAGCGGGGGCGGGGGCATTCGGGAAAAACTGTTTTTT
CASSGGGGIREKLFF
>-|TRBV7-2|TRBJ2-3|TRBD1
TGTGCCAGCAGCTTAGTAGGGACAGGATCAGATACGCAGTATTTT
CASSLVGTGSDTQYF
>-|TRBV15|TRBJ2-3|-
TGTGCCACCAGCAGACACCGGGAGTATACGCAGTATTTT
CATSRHREYTQYF
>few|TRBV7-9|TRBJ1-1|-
TGTGCCAGCAGCTTAGTAGTCTCCAACACTGAAGCTTTCTTT
CASSLVVSNTEAFF
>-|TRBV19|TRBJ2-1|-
TGTGCCAGTAGTAATTCAGGGGTCTCCTACAATGAGCAGTTCTTC
CASSNSGVSYNEQFF
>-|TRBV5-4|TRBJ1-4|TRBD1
TGTGCCAGCAGCCCAGGACAGGGGAGGGGCAGTGAAAAACTGTTTTTT
CASSPGQGRGSEKLFF
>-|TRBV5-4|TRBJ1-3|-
TGTGCCAGCAGCCCAGAGGTGAACGGAAACACCATATATTTT
CASSPEVNGNTIYF
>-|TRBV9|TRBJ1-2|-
TGTGCCAGCAGCGTGACAGAAACAGCTGGCTACACCTTC
CASSVTETAGYTF
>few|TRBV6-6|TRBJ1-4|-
TGTGCCAGCACTTCCCCAACGGGGGGTCATGGTGAAAAACTGTTTTTT
CASTSPTGGHGEKLFF
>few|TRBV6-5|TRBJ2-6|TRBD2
TGTGCCAGCAGTTTCCAGGCGGGGGGGACGAGCGTCCTGACTTTC
CASSFQAGGTSVLTF
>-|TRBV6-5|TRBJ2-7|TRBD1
TGTGCCAGCAGTCGTTCGACAGGGGTCTACGAGCAGTACTTC
CASSRSTGVYEQYF
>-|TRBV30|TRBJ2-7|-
TGTGCCTGGACAAAAACGGGACTTACTACCTACGAGCAGTACTTC
CAWTKTGLTTYEQYF
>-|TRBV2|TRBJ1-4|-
TGTGCCATCTATCGGGACGGGGGGCTGTTTTTT
CAIYRDGGLFF
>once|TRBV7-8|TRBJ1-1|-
TGTGCCAGCAGCCCCCCCGGTTACACTGAAGCTTTCTTT
CASSPPGYTEAFF
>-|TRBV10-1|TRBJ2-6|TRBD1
TGCGCCAGGCGACAGGGGGCAGGTGGGGCCAACGTCCTGACTTTC
CARRQGAGGANVLTF
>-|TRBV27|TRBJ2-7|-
TGTGCCAGCAGTCTCGCGACAGCAACCTACGAGCAGTACTTC
CASSLATATYEQYF
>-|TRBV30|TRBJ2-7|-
TGTGCCTGGAGGGGCCCGACAGGTACTTACGAGCAGTACTTC
CAWRGPTGTYEQYF
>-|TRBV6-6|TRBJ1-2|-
TGTGCCAGCGACAATTCAGGGATCTATGGCTACACCTTC
CASDNSGIYGYTF
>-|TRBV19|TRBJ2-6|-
TGTGCCAGTAGTATAGTCGCCAGGGTTAGTGGGGCCAACGTCCTGACTTTC
CASSIVARVSGANVLTF
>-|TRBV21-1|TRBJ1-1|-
TGTGCCAGCAGCAGAGGGCCTGAAGCTTTCTTT
CASSRGPEAFF
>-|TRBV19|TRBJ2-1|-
TGTGCCAGTAGTATTATCCGACTCGTTTCCTACAATGAGCAGTTCTTC
CASSIIRLVSYNEQFF
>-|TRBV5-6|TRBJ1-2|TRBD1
TGTGCCAGCAGCTTAGGACAGGGGACGCTATATGGCTACACCTTC
CASSLGQGTLYGYTF
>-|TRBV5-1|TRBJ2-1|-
TGCGCCAGCAGCTACCCACCTAGGCCTGAGCAGTTCTTC
CASSYPPRPEQFF
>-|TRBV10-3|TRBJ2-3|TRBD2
TGTGCCATCACACTAGCGGGGCGAACAGATACGCAGTATTTT
CAITLAGRTDTQYF
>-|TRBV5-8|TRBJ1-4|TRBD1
TGTGCCAGCAGGACCGGACAGGGACGCGAAAAACTGTTTTTT
CASRTGQGREKLFF
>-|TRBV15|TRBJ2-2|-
TGTGCCACCAGTGGGGGGACCGGGGAGCTGTTTTTT
CATSGGTGELFF
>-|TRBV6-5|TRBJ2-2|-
TGTGCCAGCAGTTACGACGTGGGGCGGGAGCTGTTTTTT
CASSYDVGRELFF
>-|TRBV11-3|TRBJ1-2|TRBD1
TGTGCCAGCAGCTTTACGACGGGACAGATGAACTATGGCTACACCTTC
CASSFTTGQMNYGYTF
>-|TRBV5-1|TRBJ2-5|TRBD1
TGCGCCAGCAGCTTTGGACAGGGCGTAGGGCCCCAGGGGGAGACCCAGTACTTC
CASSFGQGVGPQGETQYF
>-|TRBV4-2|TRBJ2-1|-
TGTGCCAGCAGCCAAGACACGGGGGGCCCCTACAATGAGCAGTTCTTC
CASSQDTGGPYNEQFF
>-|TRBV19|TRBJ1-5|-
TGTGCCAGTAGTATCGGGGGTAGCAATCAGCCCCAGCATTTT
CASSIGGSNQPQHF
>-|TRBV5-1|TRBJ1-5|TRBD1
TGCGCCAGCAGCTTGGTGGACAGGTTGAGCAATCAGCCCCAGCATTTT
CASSLVDRLSNQPQHF
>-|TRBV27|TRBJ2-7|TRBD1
TGTGCCAGCAGGAGGGGACAGAACTACGAGCAGTACTTC
CASRRGQNYEQYF
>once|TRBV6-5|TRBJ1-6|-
TGTGCCAGCGGAACAGAAACCTCACCCCTCCACTTT
CASGTETSPLHF
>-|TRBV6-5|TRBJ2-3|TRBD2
TGTGCCAGCAGTTACACTAGCGGTCGCACAGATACGCAGTATTTT
CASSYTSGRTDTQYF
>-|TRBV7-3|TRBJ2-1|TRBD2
TGTGCCAGCAGCCGGACTAGCGGGACTACCTACAATGAGCAGTTCTTC
CASSRTSGTTYNEQFF
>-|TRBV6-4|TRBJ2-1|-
TGTGCCAGCAGTGGAAGTAATCGGGACTCTAACAATGAGCAGTTCTTC
CASSGSNRDSNNEQFF
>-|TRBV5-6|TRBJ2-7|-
TGTGCCAGCAGCTTGGAGGGGACATCTTTTTACGAGCAGTACTTC
CASSLEGTSFYEQYF
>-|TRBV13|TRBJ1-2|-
TGTGCCAGCAGCGCCTACAGGGCGCGCGGAGGCTACACCTTC
CASSAYRARGGYTF
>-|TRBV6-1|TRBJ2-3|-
TGTGCCAGCGGCGAGTACAGGGCCTACACAGATACGCAGTATTTT
CASGEYRAYTDTQYF
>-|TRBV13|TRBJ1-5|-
TGTGCCAGCAGCTTCGGGAGGGTCAATCAGCCCCAGCATTTT
CASSFGRVNQPQHF
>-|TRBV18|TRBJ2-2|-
TGTGCCAGCTCCGTAGGGGCGGCCGGGGAGCTGTTTTTT
CASSVGAAGELFF
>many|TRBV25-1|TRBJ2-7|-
TGTGCCAGCAGTGAAATTCTAGGCGAGCAGTACTTC
CASSEILGEQYF
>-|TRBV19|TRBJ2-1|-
TGTGCCAGTAGTATACCCTTTGGCGGGGAGTACAATGAGCAGTTCTTC
CASSIPFGGEYNEQFF
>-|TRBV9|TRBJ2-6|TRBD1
TGTGCCAGCAGCGCCCAGTACAGGGGCTCTGGGGCCAACGTCCTGACTTTC
CASSAQYRGSGANVLTF
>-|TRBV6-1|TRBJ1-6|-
TGTGCCAGCAGTCCCGACGAGGTCAGCTCACCCCTCCACTTT
CASSPDEVSSPLHF
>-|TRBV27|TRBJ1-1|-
TGTGCCAGCAGTACAGGGCCGAGAACTGAAGCTTTCTTT
CASSTGPRTEAFF